This T cell receptor (beta chain) was retrieved from a study of blood T cell repertoires in COVID-19 (TCRdb year 2020). With regard to the full study: The collaborator samples originated in the United States, Italy and Spain and spanned the acute and convalescent phases of COVID-19. The material from the prospective study consisted of cDNA or gDNA derived from T cells, B-cell-depleted T cells, or PBMCs. Samples were obtained from the ongoing ImmuneRACE study (first 160 participants) and from some 1,300 subjects provided by 6 global collaborators. The repertoires were released in a freely available public database meant as a resource for research on the immune response to SARS-CoV-2. Where HLA class I and class II types were available, the types were taken from metadata supplied by the sample provider, not from assay-based typing. Subjects who had been exposed to COVID-19, were actively infected with it, or had recovered from it provided the deeply sampled blood TCRbeta repertoires that made up the dataset. Nearly every sample came with metadata listing a de-identified subject ID, COVID-19 status, age in years and sex. Study-level results and caveats: The amount of clinical and demographic metadata varied by source and participant and was provided uncurated.

TCRbeta CDR3 regions were amplified from genomic DNA by means of the immunoSEQ Assay, a bias-controlled multiplex PCR. Turning to the authors' computational methods: Within the assay, amplification of reference gene primers was used to estimate how many nucleated cells each sample contained. To quantify the absolute abundance of each unique TCRbeta CDR3 rearrangement, sequence reads were collapsed and filtered. For each sample, productive Simpson clonality was calculated as the square root of Simpson's diversity index across productive rearrangements. TCRdb mirrors the immuneACCESS table, restricted to in-frame sequences. Some clones are absent from its copies; in checked studies, under half trace to an unresolved V gene, and the reason for the others is unknown. That table furnishes V, J and clone size, whereas the DNA furnished D and trimming. The sample table contains about 200,000 clones; only one count was recorded for nearly 90% of them. The ten largest clones capture 0.62% of the sample.

Details on this clone: The antigen this receptor binds is unknown. Base qualities are not provided; no much larger clone lies one nucleotide away.

Whole blood was collected in K2EDTA tubes by collaborating institutions according to the institutions' own protocols. For TCRbeta analysis, collaborators shipped samples as frozen whole blood, isolated PBMCs, or DNA extracted from either of those sample types. After removal of 4 bases from V and 6 bases from J, the junction retains 5 bases not matched to a gene. CDR1 is given as LNHDA and CDR2 as SQIVND, both from the germline V gene (reference sequence). Reading from cysteine to phenylalanine, the CDR3 counts 14 amino acids. Only the CDR3 part of the read is kept: 42 bases, read in frame from the first base.

The origin of this receptor is a man between 50 and 59 years old with acute or convalescent COVID-19. Recombination joined TRBV19 with TRBJ1-5; 8 central bases correspond to TRBD1. The sample consisted of peripheral blood. In nucleotides, the sequence is TGTGCCAGTAGTACCGCAGGGGGCCCTCAGCCCCAGCATTTT. The translation is CASSTAGGPQPQHF.